Shown below are 5 T cell receptor beta chains from a single sample sequenced in a study of memory CD8 T cells in hepatitis C reinfection (TCRdb year 2017). Library generation was performed with the immunoSEQ multiplex PCR assay. TCRdb mirrors the immuneACCESS table, restricted to in-frame sequences. Some clones are absent from its copies; in checked studies, under half trace to an unresolved V gene, and the reason for the others is unknown. This sample has fewer than 50,000 clones in its table, and more than 75% of those were observed once. The top ten constitute around 1.2% of the sample. What this sample's time point label stands for: peak reinfection, 3 to 8 weeks after reinfection detection. The sorted cells were sequenced directly ex vivo, without any in vitro expansion ahead of TCR sequencing. Source material: naive CD8+ T cells sorted from blood. In the paper's terms, the cell subset or site label means: total naive CD8+CD45RO- T cells. The receptor set was obtained from a man younger than 35 with hepatitis C virus infection.

The J gene is TRBJ2-1, the V gene TRBV9, with TRBD2 as a possible D gene (6 bases). The germline V gene encodes CDR1 SGDLS and CDR2 YYNGEE. V lost 0 bases, J lost 7 bases, and 8 bases lay in between. The CDR3 has 13 residues. The CDR3 region is CASSVGGGNEQFF. DNA of the CDR3: TGTGCCAGCAGCGTAGGGGGAGGAAATGAGCAGTTCTTC.

J is TRBJ2-6 and V is TRBV5-6; TRBD2 matches at 13 bases. This CDR3 has 16 amino acids. The junction had 9 bases not matched to a gene; V was cut back by 3 bases and J by 12 bases. CDR1 SGHDT and CDR2 YYEEEE come from the germline V gene. Here the CDR3 reads CASSSGLAGVASVLTF. CDR3 DNA sequence: TGTGCCAGCAGCTCCGGACTAGCGGGAGTGGCATCCGTCCTGACTTTC. Full variable domain (outside the CDR3, taken from reference TRBV5-6 and TRBJ2-6): DAGVTQSPTHLIKTRGQQVTLRCSPKSGHDTVSWYQQALGQGPQFIFQYYEEEERQRGNFPDRFSGHQFPNYSSELNVNALLLGDSALYLCASSSGLAGVASVLTFGAGSRLTVL.

The V call is TRBV4-1, the J call TRBJ1-1; TRBD1 might be the D (6 bases). Germline V gene sequence: CDR1 MGHRA, CDR2 YSYEKL. CDR3 length: 15 residues. Trimming removed 0 bases from V and 1 base from J, with 9 bases in between. The chain's CDR3 is CASSQEGGANTEAFF. CDR3 bases: TGCGCCAGCAGCCAAGAAGGGGGGGCGAACACTGAAGCTTTCTTT.

The CDR3 here is CASSDVGTGVETQYF. In DNA form, the CDR3 reads TGCGCCAGCAGTGATGTTGGGACAGGAGTGGAGACCCAGTACTTC. This rearrangement joins TRBV10-2 to TRBJ2-5; 8 bases line up with TRBD1. The CDR3 consists of 15 residues. Germline-derived CDR1 and CDR2 are WSHSY and SAAADI. The V segment lost 3 bases and the J segment 5 bases; nucleotides outside the gene matches: 8.

This clone was recorded only once. The chain recombines TRBV6-1 with TRBJ2-3; tentatively, D is TRBD1 (5 bases). V was shortened by 3 bases and J by 0 bases, with 13 bases between the two germline ends. The length of the CDR3 is 16 residues. Germline V gene sequence: CDR1 MNHNS, CDR2 SASEGT. The CDR3 loop reads CASSDRTRLSTDTQYF. The CDR3, as DNA: TGTGCCAGCAGTGATCGGACACGCCTTAGCACAGATACGCAGTATTTT.